This T cell receptor (beta chain) was sequenced for a study of CD4+ T cells in melanoma. Notes on the study in general: Neoantigen-specific CD4+ T cells in melanoma reportedly had diverse differentiation states.

The assay was immunoSEQ multiplex PCR, and TCRdb's table has in-frame clones only and misses some. The data hold about 10,000 clones, with around 62% observed a single time. On this clone itself: Its antigen remains unidentified.

The CDR3 sequence is 16 residues long. Germline lookup yields CDR1 SGHAT and CDR2 FQNNGV. V dropped 1 base and J dropped 6; count of bases not matched to a gene: 9. The gene calls are TRBV11-2 and TRBJ2-3, with TRBD2 identical over 8 bases. The sequence came from a human donor with melanoma. Source material: cells from a culture (not recorded whether cultured in vitro). CDR3 coding DNA: TGTGCCAGCAGCTTAGCGGGACTAGGGGTGCGGGATACGCAGTATTTT. It codes for CASSLAGLGVRDTQYF.